The rows below give T cell receptor beta chains drawn from one sample of a study of Ad26.COV2.S vaccination and SARS-CoV-2 variants. Produced via immunoSEQ multiplex PCR; TCRdb's table is partial and in-frame only. The sample shows 300,000 to 500,000 clones, 75% to 90% of them seen only once. The input for sequencing was peripheral blood, taken in a trial of Ad26.COV2.S vaccine versus placebo. All receptors derive from a person aged 18-65 years who received the Ad26.COV2.S COVID-19 vaccine or a placebo. The CDR3 runs from the conserved cysteine through the conserved F or W. D genes are given only for firm matches. Expanded clones are given a class, and other clones once, few, many or no size at all.

-	TRBV18	TRBJ1-2	-	CASSPVLADVSLNYGYTF	TGTGCCAGCTCACCGGTTCTGGCGGACGTTTCCCTTAACTATGGCTACACCTTC
once	TRBV15	TRBJ1-2	-	CATSRDLGQGRAATF	TGTGCCACCAGCAGAGATCTGGGTCAGGGAAGGGCGGCCACCTTC
-	TRBV18	TRBJ2-7	-	CASSSIAGEQYF	TGTGCCAGCTCCTCTATTGCTGGCGAGCAGTACTTC
-	TRBV4-3	TRBJ2-1	-	CASSQAPEGGGYNEQFF	TGCGCCAGCAGCCAAGCTCCTGAGGGGGGGGGCTACAATGAGCAGTTCTTC
-	TRBV14	TRBJ1-1	-	CASSQGRVAFF	TGTGCCAGCAGCCAGGGAAGGGTGGCTTTCTTT
-	TRBV7-2	TRBJ2-3	-	CASSLVWRDTQYF	TGTGCCAGCAGCTTAGTCTGGCGGGATACGCAGTATTTT
-	TRBV27	TRBJ2-1	-	CASSLAVSYNEQFF	TGTGCCAGCAGTTTAGCGGTTTCCTACAATGAGCAGTTCTTC
-	TRBV5-8	TRBJ2-7	-	CASSLVWGLSSYEQYF	TGTGCCAGCAGCTTGGTTTGGGGGCTCAGCTCCTACGAGCAGTACTTC
-	TRBV12-3/TRBV12-4	TRBJ1-2	-	CASSFVGGYGYTF	TGTGCCAGCAGTTTCGTCGGTGGCTATGGCTACACCTTC
-	TRBV3-1/TRBV3-2	TRBJ2-5	-	CASSLFWGRRANLQETQYF	TGTGCCAGCAGCCTTTTCTGGGGGAGGCGGGCAAACTTACAAGAGACCCAGTACTTC
-	TRBV4-3	TRBJ2-5	TRBD2	CASSRGSGVSETQYF	TGCGCCAGCAGCCGGGGTAGCGGGGTCTCCGAGACCCAGTACTTC
-	TRBV30	TRBJ1-2	-	CAWSETAYGYTF	TGTGCCTGGAGCGAGACGGCCTATGGCTACACCTTC
-	TRBV5-1	TRBJ2-1	TRBD2	CASSPLAGGNEQFF	TGCGCCAGCAGCCCGTTAGCGGGGGGCAATGAGCAGTTCTTC
-	TRBV7-8	TRBJ1-1	-	CASSFAGTEAFF	TGTGCCAGCAGCTTCGCCGGGACTGAAGCTTTCTTT
-	TRBV11-2	TRBJ2-7	-	CASSLDWSNRAEQYF	TGTGCCAGCAGCTTAGATTGGAGTAACAGGGCCGAGCAGTACTTC